These 15 T cell receptor beta chains were all obtained from the same sample, sequenced in a study of OX40 agonist ivuxolimab in advanced cancers. Data came from immunoSEQ multiplex PCR; TCRdb stores just in-frame clones and leaves some out. The sample records tens of thousands of clones, 88% being singletons. Source: CD4+ or CD8+ T cells sorted from blood, taken in a trial of the OX40 agonist ivuxolimab. These receptors originate from an adult with an advanced solid tumor such as melanoma, head and neck, liver or kidney cancer.

This chain uses TRBV27 with TRBJ1-1, with 10 nucleotides matching TRBD1. The CDR3 has 14 residues. After removal of 6 bases from V and 4 bases from J, the junction contained 5 bases not matched to a gene. Germline assignment: CDR1 MNHEY and CDR2 SMNVEV (reference sequence). CDR3 nucleotides: TGTGCCAGCAGCGCTAGGACAGGGGGCACTGAAGCTTTCTTT. Its translation is CASSARTGGTEAFF.

In DNA, the CDR3 is TGTGCCAGCAACCCAGCGGGAGCCTACGAGCAGTACTTC. Protein product: CASNPAGAYEQYF. This chain uses TRBV7-2 with TRBJ2-7; 8 positions match TRBD2. The CDR3 extends over 13 amino acids. Germline trimming cut 7 bases from V and 2 bases from J; bases unmatched to any gene: 4. Germline values: CDR1 SGHTA, CDR2 FQGNSA.

The chain has TRBV5-1 and TRBJ2-7, with no clear D. The DNA end favors TRBJ2-5, so the J call may be wrong. Germline V lookup: CDR1 SGHRS, CDR2 YFSETQ. CDR3 length equals 12 residues. The CDR3 nucleotides are TGCGCCAGCAGCTTGGCCCAAGAGACCCAGTACTTC. This encodes CASSLAQETQYF.

The V and J genes are TRBV11-1 and TRBJ1-1; 7 positions match TRBD1. Germline assignment: CDR1 SGHAT and CDR2 FQDESV (reference sequence). J lost 3 bases, V lost 4 bases, and 2 bases had no gene match. This CDR3 contains 13 residues. The CDR3 sequence is CASSSQGDTEAFF. The CDR3 nucleotides read TGTGCCAGCAGCTCCCAGGGGGACACTGAAGCTTTCTTT.

This chain connects TRBV6-5 to TRBJ2-3; weak D call: TRBD2 (6 bases). Germline V gives CDR1 MNHEY, CDR2 SVGAGI. V dropped 7 bases and J dropped 3 bases, with 17 bases sitting between them. CDR3 size: 15 residues. CDR3 sequence reads: CASTRRAFGTDTQYF. The CDR3 region has the DNA TGTGCCAGCACCCGGAGGGCCTTCGGGACAGATACGCAGTATTTT.

J is TRBJ1-1 and V is TRBV10-2, with a tentative D call TRBD1 (6 bases). Germline CDR1 reads WSHSY; CDR2 reads SAAADI. Trimming removed 1 base at V and 3 bases at J, with 12 bases between. The length of the CDR3 is 15 residues. The CDR3 DNA sequence: TGCGCCAGCAGTGAGTTCTATCAGGGGTACACTGAAGCTTTCTTT. Translation: CASSEFYQGYTEAFF.

The gene calls are TRBV11-3 and TRBJ2-1, with 10 bases fitting TRBD2. Trimming removed 1 base from V and 8 bases from J; junction bases left unmatched: 2. CDR1 SGHNT and CDR2 YENEEA come from the germline V gene. The CDR3 has 14 amino acids. CDR3 DNA: TGTGCCAGCAGCTTAGTCGGGACTAGCGATGAGCAGTTCTTC. Its translation is CASSLVGTSDEQFF. Variable domain in full (rest from reference TRBV11-3 and TRBJ2-1): EAGVVQSPRYKIIEKKQPVAFWCNPISGHNTLYWYLQNLGQGPELLIRYENEEAVDDSQLPKDRFSAERLKGVDSTLKIQPAELGDSAVYLCASSLVGTSDEQFFGPGTRLTVL.

This chain uses TRBV19 with TRBJ1-2; the D is unclear. Deletions cut 5 bases from V and 7 bases from J, with 17 bases between. The CDR3 length is 14 residues. CDR1 and CDR2 (germline): LNHDA, SQIVND (reference sequence). The CDR3 loop is CASSPQVEYGGYTF. CDR3 nucleotides: TGTGCCAGTAGTCCGCAAGTTGAGTATGGTGGCTACACCTTC.

Only one count was recorded for this clone. This rearrangement joins TRBV28 to TRBJ1-1; D might be TRBD1 (5 bases). CDR3 length: 15 residues. Trimming stripped 2 bases from V and 4 bases from J, with 14 bases between. Germline values: CDR1 MDHEN, CDR2 SYDVKM. The CDR3 region is CASSLGLQGSTEAFF. In DNA, the CDR3 is TGTGCCAGCAGTTTAGGGCTCCAGGGTAGCACTGAAGCTTTCTTT.

The chain carries TRBV9 and TRBJ2-7, with 11 bases identical to TRBD1. The CDR3 contains 16 residues. Unmatched junction bases numbered 4, after V lost 0 bases and J lost 2 bases. The germline V gene has CDR1 SGDLS and CDR2 YYNGEE. The chain's CDR3 is CASSVDGGQGAYEQYF. CDR3 sequence (DNA): TGTGCCAGCAGCGTAGACGGGGGACAGGGGGCCTACGAGCAGTACTTC.

The chain couples TRBV28 to TRBJ1-5, with TRBD1 as a possible D gene (6 bases). The CDR3 runs to 15 residues. Germline assignment: CDR1 MDHEN and CDR2 SYDVKM. Trimming removed 4 bases from V and 2 bases from J, with 12 bases in between. The CDR3 DNA is TGTGCCAGCAGTTCACCCCGACAGGGCAATCAGCCCCAGCATTTT. Translated: CASSSPRQGNQPQHF.

The chain links TRBV6-6 to TRBJ2-5, with D hard to call. V was cut by 5 bases and J by 2 bases, with 12 bases left in between. CDR3 length: 14 amino acids. CDR1 and CDR2 (germline): MNHNY, SVGAGI (reference sequence). The CDR3 loop is CASSPRSAQETQYF. CDR3 DNA sequence: TGTGCCAGCAGTCCCCGTTCAGCGCAAGAGACCCAGTACTTC.

The V and J genes are TRBV6-5 and TRBJ1-1; D perhaps matches TRBD1 (5 bases). V shed 7 bases and J shed 2 bases, with 14 bases lying between them. The CDR3 covers 14 residues. Germline V gene lookup returns CDR1 MNHEY and CDR2 SVGAGI. CDR3 sequence (DNA): TGTGCCAGCATCTCTACGGGGGTTAACACTGAAGCTTTCTTT. Translating gives CASISTGVNTEAFF.

The gene calls are TRBV19 and TRBJ1-4, with a tentative D call TRBD1 (6 bases). Trimming took off 5 bases at V and 4 bases at J, with 14 bases between the two ends. The CDR3 is 15 amino acids. CDR1 is LNHDA and CDR2 is SQIVND in the germline V gene (reference sequence). CDR3 nucleotide sequence: TGTGCCAGTAGTGCGAGGACAGAGATTAATGAAAAACTGTTTTTT. This codes for CASSARTEINEKLFF. Complete variable domain (other parts from reference TRBV19 and TRBJ1-4): DGGITQSPKYLFRKEGQNVTLSCEQNLNHDAMYWYRQDPGQGLRLIYYSQIVNDFQKGDIAEGYSVSREKKESFPLTVTSAQKNPTAFYLCASSARTEINEKLFFGSGTQLSVL.

Note on this clone: A read error may account for a junction end that differs from germline. This sequence joins TRBV28 and TRBJ2-7; 10 bases fit TRBD2. The germline V gene has CDR1 MDHEN and CDR2 SYDVKM. This CDR3 has 15 amino acids. The CDR3 here is CAGSSLLAGLDEQYF. The CDR3 coding sequence is TGTGCCGGCAGCAGTTTACTAGCGGGATTGGACGAGCAGTACTTC.